A single sample gave rise to the 25 T cell receptor beta chains below, sequenced in a study of CD8 T cells in Susac syndrome. Reverse transcription of 0.5 to 1 ug RNA used random hexamers. TCRdb used MiXCR to reprocess the immunoSEQ multiplex PCR reads, holding one entry per CDR3 protein. This repertoire shows roughly 300,000 distinct CDR3 sequences, about 88% found once; its top ten account for 0.11%. The sample comprised CD8+ T cells from PBMCs. All receptors derive from a human donor with multiple sclerosis.

The chain combines TRBV7-9 with TRBJ2-1; 13 bases line up with TRBD2. Per the germline V gene, CDR1 is SEHNR and CDR2 is FQNEAQ (reference sequence). The junction had 4 bases not matched to a gene; V was cut back by 1 base and J by 7 bases. The CDR3 has 16 amino acids. CDR3 bases: TGTGCCAGCAGCTTAGACGGACTAGCGGGAGTGAATGAGCAGTTCTTC. Protein product: CASSLDGLAGVNEQFF.

The CDR3 loop reads CATSSTSGSSYEQYF. The CDR3 DNA reads as TGTGCCACCAGTTCGACTAGCGGGAGCTCCTACGAGCAGTACTTC. The rearrangement links TRBV24-1 to TRBJ2-7, with 12 bases aligning to TRBD2. From germline, CDR1 is KGHDR and CDR2 SFDVKD. The CDR3 runs to 15 residues. J gave up 0 bases and V 6 bases, and 2 bases lay outside the gene matches.

This clonotype came up once. The chain recombines TRBV4-1 with TRBJ2-7; the D is unclear. V was clipped by 0 bases and J by 0 bases, with 9 bases between them. Germline V gene data show CDR1 as MGHRA and CDR2 as YSYEKL. The CDR3 consists of 15 residues. The CDR3 bases are TGCGCCAGCAGCCAAGAAAGTAGGGCCTCCTACGAGCAGTACTTC. The encoded protein is CASSQESRASYEQYF.

The rearrangement uses TRBV7-3 and TRBJ2-5; a weak D match, TRBD1 (7 bases). V dropped 4 bases and J dropped 7 bases, with 10 bases sitting between them. The CDR3 extends over 12 amino acids. Germline V lookup: CDR1 SGHTA, CDR2 FQGTGA. In DNA form, the CDR3 reads TGTGCCAGCAGCTCCCAGGGGGGGACCCAGTACTTC. This translates into CASSSQGGTQYF.

The chain joins TRBV3-1 to TRBJ2-6; unclear D gene. Germline CDR1 is LGHDT and CDR2 is YNNKEL (reference sequence). V was cut by 3 bases and J by 4 bases, with 7 bases left in between. The length of the CDR3 is 14 residues. CDR3 amino acids: CASSHIRGANVLTF. The CDR3 nucleotides are TGTGCCAGCAGCCATATCAGGGGGGCCAACGTCCTGACTTTC.

This sequence joins TRBV20-1 and TRBJ2-5; a possible D gene is TRBD2 (5 bases). The germline V gene encodes CDR1 DFQATT and CDR2 SNEGSKA (reference sequence). The CDR3 extends over 13 amino acids. Trimming cost V 4 bases and J 2 bases, with 11 bases left between them. The CDR3 nucleotides read TGCAGTGCTAACAGCGGTTTACAAGAGACCCAGTACTTC. This codes for CSANSGLQETQYF.

V gene TRBV6-5 combines with J gene TRBJ1-1, with D possibly TRBD1 on 5 matching bases. V was trimmed by 0 bases and J by 3 bases, leaving 14 bases between them. The germline CDR1 and CDR2 sequences are MNHEY and SVGAGI. CDR3 size: 16 residues. This CDR3 is CASSYSIPGGDTEAFF. CDR3 coding DNA: TGTGCCAGCAGTTACTCGATCCCGGGGGGTGACACTGAAGCTTTCTTT.

V gene TRBV20-1 combines with J gene TRBJ1-1; TRBD1 is a possible D gene (5 bases). The V end lost 0 bases, the J end lost 4 bases, and 12 bases lay between the germline ends. The CDR3 is made up of 14 amino acids. Germline V lookup: CDR1 DFQATT, CDR2 SNEGSKA (reference sequence). CDR3: CSARDLRGSTEAFF. As DNA, the CDR3 is TGCAGTGCTAGAGATCTCCGGGGGAGCACTGAAGCTTTCTTT.

J is TRBJ1-4 and V is TRBV20-1; D call uncertain. The V end was cut by 1 base, the J end by 8 bases, with 11 bases between. The CDR3 has 13 residues. The germline V gene has CDR1 DFQATT and CDR2 SNEGSKA (reference sequence). The CDR3 here is CSARVGVGEKLFF. The CDR3 DNA reads TGCAGTGCTAGAGTGGGAGTTGGGGAAAAACTGTTTTTT.

The genes are TRBV27 and TRBJ2-3, with TRBD1 as a possible D gene (5 bases). Trimming pared 4 bases from V and 5 bases from J, leaving 16 bases between. The CDR3 is 15 amino acids. CDR1 and CDR2 from the germline V gene are MNHEY and SMNVEV (reference sequence). CDR3 sequence reads: CASSSLRESEDTQYF. CDR3 coding DNA: TGTGCCAGCAGTTCGCTCAGGGAAAGTGAAGATACGCAGTATTTT.

This rearrangement joins TRBV4-1 to TRBJ1-2; D remains ambiguous. The CDR3 sequence is 14 residues long. V was shortened by 2 bases and J by 8 bases, with 15 bases between the two germline ends. From germline, CDR1 is MGHRA and CDR2 YSYEKL. As DNA, the CDR3 is TGCGCCAGCAGCCAACCGGGGTCTGGGTGGGGCTACACCTTC. Its protein is CASSQPGSGWGYTF.

The J gene is TRBJ2-1, the V gene TRBV9, with 8 bases matching TRBD1. Germline loops: CDR1 SGDLS, CDR2 YYNGEE. The ends lost 3 bases at V and 5 bases at J; junction bases unmatched: 4. The CDR3 has 14 amino acids. CDR3 loop: CASSGRTGHNEQFF. The CDR3 bases are TGTGCCAGCAGCGGCCGGACAGGGCACAATGAGCAGTTCTTC.

Only one count was recorded for this clonotype. This CDR3 is CASRPGQGLYEQFF. The CDR3 DNA follows: TGTGCCAGCAGGCCGGGACAGGGGTTGTATGAGCAGTTCTTC. The rearrangement joins TRBV6-1 to TRBJ2-1; 10 bases match TRBD1. The CDR3 spans 14 residues. The junction had 7 bases not matched to a gene; V was cut back by 6 bases and J by 8 bases. CDR1 is MNHNS, CDR2 SASEGT, per germline.

This sequence joins TRBV9 and TRBJ1-5, with 9 bases aligning to TRBD1. Germline trimming cut 3 bases from V and 7 bases from J; bases unmatched to any gene: 5. Germline lookup yields CDR1 SGDLS and CDR2 YYNGEE. This CDR3 is built from 14 residues. Here the CDR3 DNA reads TGTGCCAGCAGCGAGACAGGGGGAGGACAGCCCCAGCATTTT. Its protein is CASSETGGGQPQHF.

The chain combines TRBV28 with TRBJ2-3; TRBD2 matches 12 bases. The CDR3 covers 17 residues. Per germline, CDR1 MDHEN and CDR2 SYDVKM. The junction had 10 bases not matched to a gene; V was cut back by 6 bases and J by 3 bases. CDR3 in DNA: TGTGCCAGCAGAATGGAGGGGACTAGCGGGTTTACAGATACGCAGTATTTT. Translating gives CASRMEGTSGFTDTQYF.

The chain employs TRBV27 and TRBJ2-7; TRBD1 is a possible D gene (6 bases). This CDR3 comprises 15 residues. From germline, CDR1 is MNHEY and CDR2 SMNVEV (reference sequence). Trimming stripped 3 bases from V and 3 bases from J, with 15 bases between. In DNA form, the CDR3 reads TGTGCCAGCAGTTTCCTCCGGGACAAGGGCTACGAGCAGTACTTC. Protein product: CASSFLRDKGYEQYF.

The chain joins TRBV12-3 or TRBV12-4 to TRBJ2-7; 10 bases map to TRBD1. The trim removed 7 bases at V and 3 bases at J, leaving 9 bases unmatched. This CDR3 is 15 amino acids long. The CDR3 coding sequence is TGTGCCAGCATCCCTCCTGGACAGGGGGTCTACGAGCAGTACTTC. This gives the protein CASIPPGQGVYEQYF.

A single count supports this clonotype. V gene TRBV7-8 combines with J gene TRBJ2-2; TRBD2 matches 9 bases. CDR3 size: 17 residues. In germline, CDR1 is SGHVS, CDR2 FQNEAQ. V gave up 3 bases and J gave up 4 bases; unmatched junction bases: 9. In DNA, the CDR3 is TGTGCCAGCAGCTTTCGATTAGCGGGAGCGGCCACCGGGGAGCTGTTTTTT. Translation gives CASSFRLAGAATGELFF.

The rearrangement joins TRBV20-1 to TRBJ2-7; weak D call: TRBD1 (6 bases). V was trimmed by 6 bases and J by 3 bases, leaving 15 bases between them. The germline V gene has CDR1 DFQATT and CDR2 SNEGSKA (reference sequence). The CDR3 is 13 residues long. The CDR3 DNA reads as TGCAGTGCCTCAGGGGCCATCAACTACGAGCAGTACTTC. It codes for CSASGAINYEQYF.

The J gene is TRBJ2-1, the V gene TRBV30, with D maybe TRBD1 (6 bases). Trimming took off 0 bases at V and 5 bases at J, with 8 bases between the two ends. Germline V CDR1 and CDR2: GTSNPN, SVGIG (reference sequence). The CDR3 length is 13 residues. The CDR3 DNA reads TGTGCCTGGAGTGTAGCAGGGGACAATGAGCAGTTCTTC. Its protein product is CAWSVAGDNEQFF.

V usage is TRBV28 and J usage is TRBJ2-7; 8 bases align to TRBD2. The germline CDR1 and CDR2 sequences are MDHEN and SYDVKM. This CDR3 is built from 16 residues. With 5 bases clipped from V and 2 bases from J, the junction kept 11 bases outside the gene matches. CDR3: CASSIGGTRGAYEQYF. In DNA, the CDR3 is TGTGCCAGCAGTATCGGGGGGACTAGAGGGGCCTACGAGCAGTACTTC.

The chain combines TRBV27 with TRBJ2-1, with 11 bases aligning to TRBD1. V gave up 7 bases and J gave up 9 bases; unmatched junction bases: 5. The CDR3 covers 13 residues. Germline V gene lookup returns CDR1 MNHEY and CDR2 SMNVEV (reference sequence). The CDR3 DNA reads as TGTGCCAGCACGGGACAGGGGGGGAGTGAGCAGTTCTTC. Protein sequence: CASTGQGGSEQFF.

For this clonotype: The junction differs from germline at one of its ends, possibly a read error. This chain uses TRBV29-1 with TRBJ1-1; D gene uncertain. Per germline, CDR1 SQVTM and CDR2 ANQGSEA. CDR3 size: 10 residues. The CDR3 nucleotides are TGCAGCGTTCAGAACACTGGAGCTTTCTTC. As protein: CSVQNTGAFF.

This clonotype was recorded only once. The junction does not match germline at one end; this may be a read error. The rearrangement links TRBV29-1 to TRBJ2-1, with 8 bases that match TRBD2. The CDR3 is 16 residues long. Per germline, CDR1 SQVTM and CDR2 ANQGSEA. The CDR3 reads CSVDGGSGISYNERFF. As DNA, the CDR3 is TGCAGCGTTGATGGCGGTAGCGGGATCTCCTACAATGAGCGGTTCTTC.

The chain recombines TRBV29-1 with TRBJ1-3; D is possibly TRBD1 (6 bases). The germline V gene has CDR1 SQVTM and CDR2 ANQGSEA. V shed 7 bases and J shed 4 bases, with 8 bases lying between them. The CDR3 has 11 amino acids. CDR3 protein: CSGDRGNTIYF. CDR3 nucleotide sequence: TGCAGCGGCGACAGGGGAAACACCATATATTTT.